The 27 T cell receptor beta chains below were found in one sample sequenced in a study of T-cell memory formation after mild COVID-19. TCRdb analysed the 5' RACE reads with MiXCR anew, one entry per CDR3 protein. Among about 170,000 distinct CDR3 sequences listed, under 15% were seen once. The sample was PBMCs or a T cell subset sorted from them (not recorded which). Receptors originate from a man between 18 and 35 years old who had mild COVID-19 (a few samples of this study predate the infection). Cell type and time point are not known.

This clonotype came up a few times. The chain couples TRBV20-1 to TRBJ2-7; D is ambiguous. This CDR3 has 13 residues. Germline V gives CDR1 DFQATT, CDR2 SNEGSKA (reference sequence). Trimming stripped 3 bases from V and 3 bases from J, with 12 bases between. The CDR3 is CSARTYTSYEQYF. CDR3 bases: TGCAGTGCTAGGACATATACCAGCTACGAGCAGTACTTC.

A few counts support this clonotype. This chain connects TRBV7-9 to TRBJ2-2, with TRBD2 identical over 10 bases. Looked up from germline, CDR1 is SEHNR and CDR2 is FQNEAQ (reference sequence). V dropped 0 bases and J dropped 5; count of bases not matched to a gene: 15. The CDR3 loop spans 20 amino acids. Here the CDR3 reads CASSLAGELAGPPGTGELFF. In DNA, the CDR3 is TGTGCCAGCAGCTTAGCGGGGGAACTAGCGGGGCCTCCAGGGACCGGGGAGCTGTTTTTT.

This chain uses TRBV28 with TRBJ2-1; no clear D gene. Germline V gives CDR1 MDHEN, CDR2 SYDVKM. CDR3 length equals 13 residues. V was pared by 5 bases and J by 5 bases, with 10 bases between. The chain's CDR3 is CASSQGANNEQFF. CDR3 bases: TGTGCCAGCAGTCAAGGTGCTAACAATGAGCAGTTCTTC.

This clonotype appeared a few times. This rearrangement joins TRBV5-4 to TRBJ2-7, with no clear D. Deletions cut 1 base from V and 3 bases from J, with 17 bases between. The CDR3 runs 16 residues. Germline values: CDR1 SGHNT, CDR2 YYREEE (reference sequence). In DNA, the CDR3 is TGTGCCAGCAGCTTGTCCCCCGCCGTCGATTTCTACGAGCAGTACGTC. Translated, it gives CASSLSPAVDFYEQYV.

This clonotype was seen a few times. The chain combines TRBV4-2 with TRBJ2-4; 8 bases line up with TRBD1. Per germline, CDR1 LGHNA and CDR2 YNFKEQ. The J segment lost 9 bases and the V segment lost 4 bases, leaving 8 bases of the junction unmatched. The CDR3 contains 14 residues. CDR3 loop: CASSPTGASGIQYF. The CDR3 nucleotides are TGTGCCAGCAGCCCGACAGGGGCGTCTGGCATTCAGTACTTC.

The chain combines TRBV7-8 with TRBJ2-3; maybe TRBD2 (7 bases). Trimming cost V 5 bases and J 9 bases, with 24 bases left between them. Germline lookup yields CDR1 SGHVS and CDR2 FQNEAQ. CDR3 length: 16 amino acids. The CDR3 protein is CASSVTRGGAQETQYF. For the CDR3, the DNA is TGTGCCAGCAGCGTGACCCGAGGGGGGGCGCAGGAAACGCAGTATTTT.

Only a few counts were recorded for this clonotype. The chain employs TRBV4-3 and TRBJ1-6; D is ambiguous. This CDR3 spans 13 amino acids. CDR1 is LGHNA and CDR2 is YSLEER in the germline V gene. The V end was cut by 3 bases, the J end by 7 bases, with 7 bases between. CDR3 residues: CASSHEGNSPLHF. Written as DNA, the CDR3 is TGCGCCAGCAGCCACGAAGGGAATTCACCCCTCCACTTT.

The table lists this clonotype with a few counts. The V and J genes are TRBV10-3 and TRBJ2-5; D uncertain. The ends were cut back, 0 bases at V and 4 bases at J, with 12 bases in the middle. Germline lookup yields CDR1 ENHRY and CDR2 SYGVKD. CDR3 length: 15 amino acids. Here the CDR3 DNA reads TGTGCCATCAGTGAGTCGGGCCGACAAATAGAGACCCAGTACTTC. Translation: CAISESGRQIETQYF.

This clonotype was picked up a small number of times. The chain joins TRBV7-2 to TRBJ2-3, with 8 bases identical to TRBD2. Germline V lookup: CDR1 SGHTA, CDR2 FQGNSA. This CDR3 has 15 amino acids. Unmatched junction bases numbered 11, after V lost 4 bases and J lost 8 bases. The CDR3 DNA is TGTGCCAGCAGCTGGGGCGGGGGGCGGCGTGCTACGCAGTATTTT. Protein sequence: CASSWGGGRRATQYF.

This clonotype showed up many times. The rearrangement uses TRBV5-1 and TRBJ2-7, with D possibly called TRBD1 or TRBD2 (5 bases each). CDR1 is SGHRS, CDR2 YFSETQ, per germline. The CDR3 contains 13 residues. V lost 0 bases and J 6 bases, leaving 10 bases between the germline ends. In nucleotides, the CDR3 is TGCGCCAGCAGCTTGGCGGGGACCGGCGAGCAGTACTTC. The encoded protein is CASSLAGTGEQYF.

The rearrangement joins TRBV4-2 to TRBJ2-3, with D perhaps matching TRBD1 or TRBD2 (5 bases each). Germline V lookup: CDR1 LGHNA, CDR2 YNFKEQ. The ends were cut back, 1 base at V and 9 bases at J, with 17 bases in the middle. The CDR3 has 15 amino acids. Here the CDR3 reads CASSQVEQGEGTQYF. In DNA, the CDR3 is TGTGCCAGCAGCCAAGTTGAGCAGGGAGAAGGCACGCAGTATTTT.

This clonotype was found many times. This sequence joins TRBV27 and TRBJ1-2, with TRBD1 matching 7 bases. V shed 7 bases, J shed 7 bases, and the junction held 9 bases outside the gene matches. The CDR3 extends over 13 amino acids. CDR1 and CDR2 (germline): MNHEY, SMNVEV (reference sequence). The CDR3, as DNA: TGTGCCAGCAAACCAGGGGGTGCTTTTGGCTACACCTTC. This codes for CASKPGGAFGYTF.

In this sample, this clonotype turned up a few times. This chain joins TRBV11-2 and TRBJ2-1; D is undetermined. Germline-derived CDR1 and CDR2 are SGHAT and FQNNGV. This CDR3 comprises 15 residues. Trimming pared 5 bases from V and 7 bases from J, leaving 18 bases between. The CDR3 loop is CASSPENSFGNEQFF. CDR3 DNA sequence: TGTGCCAGCAGCCCTGAGAACTCCTTTGGGAATGAGCAGTTCTTC.

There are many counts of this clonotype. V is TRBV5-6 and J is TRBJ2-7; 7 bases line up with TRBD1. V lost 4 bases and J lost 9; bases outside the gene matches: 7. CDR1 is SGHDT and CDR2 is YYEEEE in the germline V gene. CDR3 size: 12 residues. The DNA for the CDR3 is TGTGCCAGCAGCCTAACAGGGGATGGGCAGTACGTC. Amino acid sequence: CASSLTGDGQYV.

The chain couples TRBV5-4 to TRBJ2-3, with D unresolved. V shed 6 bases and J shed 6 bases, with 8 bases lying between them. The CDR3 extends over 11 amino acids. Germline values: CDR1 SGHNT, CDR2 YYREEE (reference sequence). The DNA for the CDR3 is TGTGCCAGCAACAAGGGCGATACGCAGTATTTT. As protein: CASNKGDTQYF.

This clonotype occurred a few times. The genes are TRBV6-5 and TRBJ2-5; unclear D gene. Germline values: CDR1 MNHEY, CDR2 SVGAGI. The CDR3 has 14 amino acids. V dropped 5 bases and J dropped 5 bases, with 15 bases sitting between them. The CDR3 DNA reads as TGTGCCAGCAGTGCTTTTGGGATGGGGGAGACCCAGTACTTC. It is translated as CASSAFGMGETQYF.

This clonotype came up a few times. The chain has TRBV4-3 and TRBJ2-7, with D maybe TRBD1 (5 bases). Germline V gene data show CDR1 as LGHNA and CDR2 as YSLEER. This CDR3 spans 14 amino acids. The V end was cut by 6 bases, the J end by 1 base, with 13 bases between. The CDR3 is CASSRLDRSYEQYF. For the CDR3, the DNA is TGCGCCAGCAGTCGCCTCGACAGATCCTACGAGCAGTACTTC.

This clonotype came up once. CDR3 coding DNA: TGTGCCAGCGGTTCTTTCTTAGCGGGGGGTGGGAATGAGCAGTTCTTC. Translated, it gives CASGSFLAGGGNEQFF. V is TRBV12-3 or TRBV12-4 and J is TRBJ2-1, with TRBD2 matching over 10 bases. The CDR3 totals 16 residues. With V trimmed by 8 bases and J by 7 bases, 14 bases remained unmatched.

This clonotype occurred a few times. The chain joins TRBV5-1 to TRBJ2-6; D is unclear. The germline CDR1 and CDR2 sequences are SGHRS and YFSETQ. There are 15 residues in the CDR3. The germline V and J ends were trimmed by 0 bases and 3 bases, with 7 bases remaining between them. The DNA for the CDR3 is TGCGCCAGCAGCTTGGAGGGTAGTGGGGCCAACGTCCTGACTTTC. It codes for CASSLEGSGANVLTF.

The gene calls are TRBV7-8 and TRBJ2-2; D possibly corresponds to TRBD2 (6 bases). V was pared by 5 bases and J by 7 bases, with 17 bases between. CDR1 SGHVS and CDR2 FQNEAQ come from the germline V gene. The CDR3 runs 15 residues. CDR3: CASSGLALKGGELFF. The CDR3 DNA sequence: TGTGCCAGCAGCGGGCTAGCGTTAAAGGGCGGGGAGCTGTTTTTT. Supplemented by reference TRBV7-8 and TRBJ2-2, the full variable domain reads GAGVSQSPRYKVAKRGQDVALRCDPISGHVSLFWYQQALGQGPEFLTYFQNEAQLDKSGLPSDRFFAERPEGSVSTLKIQRTQQEDSAVYLCASSGLALKGGELFFGEGSRLTVL.

This chain's CDR3 is CASSITGTGGETQYF. The DNA of the CDR3 is TGCGCCAGCAGCATCACCGGGACAGGGGGAGAGACCCAGTACTTC. The genes are TRBV5-1 and TRBJ2-5, with 11 bases identical to TRBD1. This CDR3 spans 15 amino acids. V was clipped by 4 bases and J by 4 bases; unmatched bases: 6. CDR1 SGHRS and CDR2 YFSETQ come from the germline V gene.

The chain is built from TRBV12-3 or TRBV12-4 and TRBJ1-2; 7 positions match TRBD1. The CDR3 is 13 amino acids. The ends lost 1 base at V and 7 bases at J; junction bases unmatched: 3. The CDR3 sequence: CASSLEGTVGYTF. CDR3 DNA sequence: TGTGCCAGCAGTTTAGAAGGGACAGTTGGCTACACCTTC.

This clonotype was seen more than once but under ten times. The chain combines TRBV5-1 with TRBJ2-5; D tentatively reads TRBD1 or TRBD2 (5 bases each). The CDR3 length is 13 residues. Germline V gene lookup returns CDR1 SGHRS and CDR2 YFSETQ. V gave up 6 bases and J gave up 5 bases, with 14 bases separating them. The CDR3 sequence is CASTLGRDETQYF. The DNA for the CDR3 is TGCGCCAGCACCCTAGGCAGGGACGAGACCCAGTACTTC.

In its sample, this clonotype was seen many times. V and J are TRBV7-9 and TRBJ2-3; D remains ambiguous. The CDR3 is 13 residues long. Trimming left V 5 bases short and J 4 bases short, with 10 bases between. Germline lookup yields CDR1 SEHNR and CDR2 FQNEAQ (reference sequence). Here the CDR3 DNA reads TGTGCCAGCAGCCTAGAGTGGGCAGATACGCAGTATTTT. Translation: CASSLEWADTQYF.

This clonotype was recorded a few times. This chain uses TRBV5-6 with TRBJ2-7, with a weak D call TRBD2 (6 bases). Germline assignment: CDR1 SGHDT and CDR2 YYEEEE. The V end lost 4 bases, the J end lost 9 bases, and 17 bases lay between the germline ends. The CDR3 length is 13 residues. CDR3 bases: TGTGCCAGCAGCCTGGCTGGGGGGAGCCGGCAGTACTTC. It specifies CASSLAGGSRQYF.

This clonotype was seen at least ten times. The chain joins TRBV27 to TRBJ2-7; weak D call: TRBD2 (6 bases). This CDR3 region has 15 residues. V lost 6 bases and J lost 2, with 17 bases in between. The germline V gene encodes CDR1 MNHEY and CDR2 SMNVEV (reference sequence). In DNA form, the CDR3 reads TGTGCCAGCAGCTCTCGCGGGGTGGGGCCCTACGAGCAGTACTTC. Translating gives CASSSRGVGPYEQYF.

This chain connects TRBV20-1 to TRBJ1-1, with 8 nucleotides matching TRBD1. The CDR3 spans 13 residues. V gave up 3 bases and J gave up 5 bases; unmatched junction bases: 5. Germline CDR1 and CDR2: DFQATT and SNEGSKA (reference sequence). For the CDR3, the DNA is TGCAGTGCTAGGCAGGGGGCCCGAACTGAAGCTTTCTTT. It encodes CSARQGARTEAFF.